The T cell receptor beta chain under discussion was sequenced for a study of T cells after yellow fever vaccination. Overall study results and limits: Reappearance after the booster was observed for most primary-vaccination clones (96% CD4, about 85% CD8).

The CDR3 consists of 14 residues. Germline V CDR1 and CDR2: SGHTA, FQGNSA. Trimming cost V 1 base and J 11 bases; bases outside gene matches: 0. They built TCR cDNA with 5'RACE template switching, a step that put in a universal primer site and UMIs. TCRdb reanalysed the 5' RACE reads using MiXCR and keeps one entry per CDR3 protein. This table has approximately 510,000 distinct CDR3 sequences, 21% appearing once. With respect to this clonotype: The target antigen is unknown.

The receptor comes from a man between 18 and 35 years old who received the YFV17D yellow fever vaccine. Sequencing used PBMCs, obtained approximately 20 days after the first yellow fever vaccination. The chain combines TRBV7-2 with TRBJ1-6; 12 bases are a match to TRBD1. CDR3 sequence: CASSLGDRGPPLHF. The DNA of the CDR3 is TGTGCCAGCAGCTTAGGGGACAGGGGGCCACCCCTCCACTTT.